Following are 22 T cell receptor beta chains from one sample sequenced in a study of OX40 agonist ivuxolimab in advanced cancers. TCRdb's table, derived via immunoSEQ multiplex PCR, lists solely in-frame clones and lacks some. The sample consists of roughly 120,000 clones, 89% of them appearing once. Sample: CD4+ or CD8+ T cells sorted from blood, taken in a trial of the OX40 agonist ivuxolimab. The receptors originated from an adult with an advanced solid tumor such as melanoma, head and neck, liver or kidney cancer.

The V call is TRBV5-5, the J call TRBJ2-1; no reliable D call. V lost 0 bases to trimming and J lost 2 bases, with 6 bases between them. Germline V gives CDR1 SGHKS, CDR2 YYEKEE (reference sequence). The CDR3 is 14 residues long. DNA of the CDR3: TGTGCCAGCAGCTTGGAGGATACCTACAATGAGCAGTTCTTC. Its protein product is CASSLEDTYNEQFF.

This clone was picked up a small number of times. This rearrangement joins TRBV11-1 to TRBJ1-3; D gene uncertain. From germline, CDR1 is SGHAT and CDR2 FQDESV (reference sequence). Deletions cut 1 base from V and 0 bases from J, with 4 bases between. The CDR3 has 14 amino acids. CDR3 bases: TGTGCCAGCAGCTTAGGAATCTCTGGAAACACCATATATTTT. It yields the protein CASSLGISGNTIYF.

The V and J genes are TRBV6-1 and TRBJ1-6, with a weak D call TRBD1 (5 bases). The germline V and J ends were trimmed by 1 base and 6 bases, with 10 bases remaining between them. The CDR3 has 15 amino acids. Germline CDR1 reads MNHNS; CDR2 reads SASEGT. The CDR3 nucleotides read TGTGCCAGCAGTGAAGGATCAGGGATTAATTCACCCCTCCACTTT. Its protein is CASSEGSGINSPLHF.

The chain couples TRBV6-1 to TRBJ1-4, with 8 positions matching TRBD1. The CDR3 extends over 14 amino acids. CDR1 MNHNS and CDR2 SASEGT come from the germline V gene. The J segment lost 7 bases and the V segment lost 4 bases, leaving 5 bases of the junction unmatched. DNA for the CDR3: TGTGCCAGCAGTGGCCGACAGGGGAGTGAAAAACTGTTTTTT. It translates to CASSGRQGSEKLFF.

The rearrangement links TRBV9 to TRBJ1-1, with 9 bases aligning to TRBD1. This CDR3 is 15 amino acids long. Germline values: CDR1 SGDLS, CDR2 YYNGEE. The V segment lost 3 bases and the J segment 5 bases; nucleotides outside the gene matches: 8. Here the CDR3 reads CASSGTGALGTEAFF. CDR3 bases: TGTGCCAGCAGCGGGACAGGGGCCCTCGGAACTGAAGCTTTCTTT. The complete variable domain, with remaining parts taken from reference TRBV9 and TRBJ1-1, reads DSGVTQTPKHLITATGQRVTLRCSPRSGDLSVYWYQQSLDQGLQFLIQYYNGEERAKGNILERFSAQQFPDLHSELNLSSLELGDSALYFCASSGTGALGTEAFFGQGTRLTVV.

The gene calls are TRBV9 and TRBJ2-1, with D hard to call. Trimming cost V 0 bases and J 13 bases, with 14 bases left between them. Germline lookup yields CDR1 SGDLS and CDR2 YYNGEE. CDR3 length: 13 residues. CDR3 bases: TGTGCCAGCAGCGTAGGGAACGGTTTGTCTCAGTTCTTC. It is translated as CASSVGNGLSQFF.

As concerns this clone: Other DNA sequences of this sample code for an identical CDR3. This chain links TRBV6-1 with TRBJ1-1; D not certain. V shed 1 base and J shed 4 bases, with 7 bases lying between them. There are 13 residues in the CDR3. Per germline, CDR1 MNHNS and CDR2 SASEGT. This chain's CDR3 is CASSEGIITEAFF. DNA for the CDR3: TGTGCCAGCAGTGAAGGGATTATCACTGAAGCTTTCTTT.

The chain links TRBV7-2 to TRBJ1-3; D remains unclear. From germline, CDR1 is SGHTA and CDR2 FQGNSA. This CDR3 has 14 residues. V was pared by 4 bases and J by 0 bases, with 7 bases between. CDR3 sequence reads: CASSSIHSGNTIYF. In DNA form, the CDR3 reads TGTGCCAGCAGCTCTATACACTCTGGAAACACCATATATTTT.

This sequence joins TRBV10-3 and TRBJ1-1; D gene unclear. Trimming cost V 3 bases and J 3 bases, with 11 bases left between them. The CDR3 covers 14 residues. CDR1 is ENHRY, CDR2 SYGVKD, per germline. CDR3 in DNA: TGTGCCATCAGTGAAAGGCAAGTCGACACTGAAGCTTTCTTT. Translation: CAISERQVDTEAFF.

This clone has just one count. The V gene is TRBV19, the J gene TRBJ1-5; TRBD1 aligns across 7 bases. This CDR3 comprises 13 residues. With V trimmed by 4 bases and J by 7 bases, 4 bases remained unmatched. Germline CDR1 reads LNHDA; CDR2 reads SQIVND (reference sequence). CDR3 DNA: TGTGCCAGTAGTACTGACAGGGTCCAGCCCCAGCATTTT. It translates to CASSTDRVQPQHF.

With regard to this clone: The sample has other DNA sequences that encode this CDR3 too. The gene calls are TRBV7-2 and TRBJ1-2; D is unclear. V lost 1 base and J 1 base, leaving 7 bases between the germline ends. This CDR3 is built from 14 residues. Germline CDR1 SGHTA, CDR2 FQGNSA. This chain's CDR3 is CASSLVGGNYGYTF. CDR3 coding DNA: TGTGCCAGCAGCTTAGTCGGAGGTAACTATGGCTACACCTTC. Full variable domain (outside the CDR3, taken from reference TRBV7-2 and TRBJ1-2): GAGVSQSPSNKVTEKGKDVELRCDPISGHTALYWYRQSLGQGLEFLIYFQGNSAPDKSGLPSDRFSAERTGGSVSTLTIQRTQQEDSAVYLCASSLVGGNYGYTFGSGTRLTVV.

The V gene is TRBV19, the J gene TRBJ2-2; 10 nucleotides match TRBD1. CDR1 and CDR2 from the germline V gene are LNHDA and SQIVND (reference sequence). The trim removed 7 bases at V and 3 bases at J, leaving 5 bases unmatched. This CDR3 has 15 amino acids. This CDR3 is CASTLDRGDTGELFF. The CDR3 DNA reads TGTGCCAGTACCCTGGACAGGGGGGACACCGGGGAGCTGTTTTTT.

This clone occurred once. This rearrangement joins TRBV7-2 to TRBJ1-1; a possible D gene is TRBD1 (5 bases). V shed 3 bases and J shed 3 bases, with 14 bases lying between them. The CDR3 is 15 residues long. The V gene's germline CDR1 is SGHTA and CDR2 FQGNSA. CDR3 residues: CASSFSVAGYTEAFF. Here the CDR3 DNA reads TGTGCCAGCAGCTTTAGTGTCGCAGGGTACACTGAAGCTTTCTTT. Complete variable domain (other parts from reference TRBV7-2 and TRBJ1-1): GAGVSQSPSNKVTEKGKDVELRCDPISGHTALYWYRQSLGQGLEFLIYFQGNSAPDKSGLPSDRFSAERTGGSVSTLTIQRTQQEDSAVYLCASSFSVAGYTEAFFGQGTRLTVV.

V and J are TRBV7-3 and TRBJ2-1; a weak D match, TRBD2 (5 bases). The germline V gene encodes CDR1 SGHTA and CDR2 FQGTGA. V lost 1 base and J lost 3, with 22 bases in between. This CDR3 is built from 19 residues. The CDR3 is CASSLRSTSGREGYNEQFF. CDR3 DNA sequence: TGTGCCAGCAGCTTAAGATCCACTTCCGGCCGGGAAGGCTACAATGAGCAGTTCTTC.

As for this clone: Here the CDR3 omits its conserved ending phenylalanine or tryptophan, so a read error is the likely source. No DNA is shown, since the ends of the CDR3 on it are uncertain; the CDR3 is the one TCRdb lists. The rearrangement joins TRBV2 to TRBJ1-1; the table's D gene call, TRBD1, was not cross checked with the DNA. The CDR3 length equals 14 residues, ends included. Germline V gives CDR1 SNHLY, CDR2 FYNNEI. The CDR3: CASTRGSGSYMLSL.

This chain connects TRBV4-3 to TRBJ1-2; 8 nucleotides align to TRBD1. J was trimmed by 3 bases and V by 0 bases; bases with no gene match: 3. This CDR3 contains 15 residues. From germline, CDR1 is LGHNA and CDR2 YSLEER. The CDR3 protein is CASSQEGDRHYGYTF. CDR3 in DNA: TGCGCCAGCAGCCAAGAGGGGGACAGGCACTATGGCTACACCTTC.

This rearrangement joins TRBV2 to TRBJ2-5; TRBD1 agrees at 7 bases. The V gene's germline CDR1 is SNHLY and CDR2 FYNNEI. This CDR3 spans 14 amino acids. With 5 bases clipped from V and 1 base from J, the junction kept 4 bases outside the gene matches. CDR3 region: CASSLRGLQETQYF. In DNA form, the CDR3 reads TGTGCCAGCAGTTTAAGGGGGCTCCAAGAGACCCAGTACTTC.

The genes are TRBV5-4 and TRBJ1-1; the D is unclear. There are 13 residues in the CDR3. Germline V lookup: CDR1 SGHNT, CDR2 YYREEE (reference sequence). The V and J ends lost 4 bases and 10 bases respectively, with 17 bases between them. The CDR3: CASSPILGVVAFF. In DNA form, the CDR3 reads TGTGCCAGCAGCCCCATACTCGGCGTCGTAGCTTTCTTT.

The chain recombines TRBV11-2 with TRBJ1-3; D not resolved. The CDR3 runs 16 residues. Trimming took off 4 bases at V and 3 bases at J, with 16 bases between the two ends. CDR1 is SGHAT, CDR2 FQNNGV, per germline. The CDR3 is CASSSTNSRLGNTIYF. In DNA form, the CDR3 reads TGTGCCAGCAGCTCTACCAATTCCCGACTTGGAAACACCATATATTTT.

V usage is TRBV14 and J usage is TRBJ1-4; the D gene is possibly TRBD1 (6 bases). Germline lookup yields CDR1 SGHDN and CDR2 FVKESK. The V end was cut by 4 bases, the J end by 4 bases, with 13 bases between. CDR3 length: 15 amino acids. CDR3 loop: CASSPTGQYNEKLFF. The DNA of the CDR3 is TGTGCCAGCAGCCCTACCGGACAGTATAATGAAAAACTGTTTTTT. Full variable domain (missing parts from reference TRBV14 and TRBJ1-4): EAGVTQFPSHSVIEKGQTVTLRCDPISGHDNLYWYRRVMGKEIKFLLHFVKESKQDESGMPNNRFLAERTGGTYSTLKVQPAELEDSGVYFCASSPTGQYNEKLFFGSGTQLSVL.

This clone was picked up one time. J is TRBJ2-7 and V is TRBV28, with a possible D match to TRBD2 (5 bases). Germline values: CDR1 MDHEN, CDR2 SYDVKM. The CDR3 length is 16 residues. Between the trimmed V and J ends, which lost 5 bases and 0 bases, there was a span of 17 bases. For the CDR3, the DNA is TGTGCCAGCAGTCGGTACCGACGGGGAAGCTCCTACGAGCAGTACTTC. It yields the protein CASSRYRRGSSYEQYF.

The rearrangement joins TRBV5-1 to TRBJ2-2; TRBD1 agrees at 7 bases. V trimming: 4 bases; J trimming: 5 bases; junction bases outside the gene matches: 11. The V gene's germline CDR1 is SGHRS and CDR2 YFSETQ. The CDR3 runs to 16 residues. In DNA, the CDR3 is TGCGCCAGCAGCCTCCGACAGGGTGGGGGAACCGGGGAGCTGTTTTTT. Translated: CASSLRQGGGTGELFF. Combining the CDR3 with reference TRBV5-1 and TRBJ2-2 gives the whole variable domain KAGVTQTPRYLIKTRGQQVTLSCSPISGHRSVSWYQQTPGQGLQFLFEYFSETQRNKGNFPGRFSGRQFSNSRSEMNVSTLELGDSALYLCASSLRQGGGTGELFFGEGSRLTVL.